Below are 2 T cell receptor beta chains sequenced from a single sample in a study of human thymus T cells. Thymus tissue for the work was resected from patients undergoing corrective heart surgery. The data were produced by immunoSEQ multiplex PCR, yet TCRdb's version contains in-frame clones alone and is incomplete. The sample comprises tens of thousands of clones, over 85% of which are singletons, and 0.03% to 0.035% rests with the top ten. Sequencing was performed on thymus tissue. These receptors were taken from a girl less than two years old with a congenital heart defect but otherwise immunologically healthy.

The CDR3 spells CATSRDNDRMSEQYF. CDR3 DNA sequence: TGTGCCACCAGCAGAGACAACGACAGGATGAGCGAGCAGTACTTC. The chain links TRBV15 to TRBJ2-7; D possibly corresponds to TRBD1 (6 bases). CDR1 is LNHNV, CDR2 YYDKDF, per germline (reference sequence). The CDR3 loop spans 15 amino acids. V lost 0 bases and J 6 bases, leaving 15 bases between the germline ends.

In this sample, this clone turned up once. The chain joins TRBV18 to TRBJ2-3, with 8 bases matching TRBD1. Per germline, CDR1 KGHSH and CDR2 LQKENI. This CDR3 is 15 amino acids long. The J segment lost 6 bases and the V segment lost 8 bases, leaving 13 bases of the junction unmatched. The CDR3 DNA sequence: TGTGCCAGCGCCGGGACAGGAGGGGGCATGGATACGCAGTATTTT. Translated, it gives CASAGTGGGMDTQYF.